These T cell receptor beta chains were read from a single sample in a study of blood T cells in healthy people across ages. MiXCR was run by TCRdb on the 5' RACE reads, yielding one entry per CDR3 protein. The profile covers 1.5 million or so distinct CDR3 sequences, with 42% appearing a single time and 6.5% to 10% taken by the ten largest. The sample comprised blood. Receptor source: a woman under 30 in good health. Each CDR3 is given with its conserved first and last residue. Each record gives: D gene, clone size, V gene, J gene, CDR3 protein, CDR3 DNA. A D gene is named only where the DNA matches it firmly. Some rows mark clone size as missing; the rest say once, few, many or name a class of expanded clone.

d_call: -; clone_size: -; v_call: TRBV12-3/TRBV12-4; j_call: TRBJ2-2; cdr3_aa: CASTARPRGTGELFF; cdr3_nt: TGTGCCAGCACGGCGAGACCCCGGGGCACCGGGGAGCTGTTTTTT
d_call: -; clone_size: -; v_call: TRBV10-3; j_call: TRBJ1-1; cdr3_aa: CAISDTGDTEAFF; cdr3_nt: TGTGCCATCAGTGATACCGGGGACACTGAAGCTTTCTTT
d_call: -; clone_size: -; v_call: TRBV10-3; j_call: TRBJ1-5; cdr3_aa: CAISEENQPQHF; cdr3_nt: TGTGCCATCAGTGAGGAAAATCAGCCCCAGCATTTT
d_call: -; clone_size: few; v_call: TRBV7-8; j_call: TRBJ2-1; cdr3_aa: CASSMTETMGHNEQFF; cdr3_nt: TGTGCCAGCAGCATGACAGAGACGATGGGACACAATGAGCAGTTCTTC
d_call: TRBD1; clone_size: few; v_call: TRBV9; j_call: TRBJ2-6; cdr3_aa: CASSATNTGGSGANVLTF; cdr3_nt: TGTGCCAGCAGCGCGACTAATACAGGGGGATCTGGGGCCAACGTCCTGACTTTC
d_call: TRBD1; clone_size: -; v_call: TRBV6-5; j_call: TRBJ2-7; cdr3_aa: CASSYADRGAYEQYF; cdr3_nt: TGTGCCAGCAGTTACGCGGACAGGGGTGCCTACGAGCAGTACTTC
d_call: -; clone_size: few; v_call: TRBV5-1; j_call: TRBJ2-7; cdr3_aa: CASTADANAYEQYF; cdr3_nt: TGCGCCAGCACCGCGGACGCGAACGCCTACGAGCAGTACTTC
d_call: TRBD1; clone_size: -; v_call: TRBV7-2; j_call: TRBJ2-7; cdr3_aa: CASSSQQGAIDEQYF; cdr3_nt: TGTGCCAGCAGCTCCCAACAGGGGGCAATTGACGAGCAGTACTTC
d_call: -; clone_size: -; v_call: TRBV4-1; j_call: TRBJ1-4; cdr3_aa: CASSQDVAGGNEKLFF; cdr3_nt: TGCGCCAGCAGCCAAGATGTCGCAGGAGGTAATGAAAAACTGTTTTTT
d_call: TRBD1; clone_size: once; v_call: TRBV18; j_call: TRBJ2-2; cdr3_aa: CASSPLVTGDTGELFF; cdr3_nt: TGTGCCAGCTCACCACTCGTGACAGGGGACACCGGGGAGCTGTTTTTT
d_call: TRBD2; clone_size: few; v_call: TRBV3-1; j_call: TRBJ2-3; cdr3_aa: CASSQVAGGPSADTQYF; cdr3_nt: TGTGCCAGCAGCCAAGTAGCGGGAGGGCCGTCAGCAGATACGCAGTATTTT
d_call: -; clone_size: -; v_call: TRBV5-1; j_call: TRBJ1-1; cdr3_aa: CASSLFPGATEAFF; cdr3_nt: TGCGCCAGCAGCTTATTCCCGGGGGCCACTGAAGCTTTCTTT
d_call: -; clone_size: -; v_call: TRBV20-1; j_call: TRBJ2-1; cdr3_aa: CSAGELFNEQFF; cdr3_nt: TGCAGTGCTGGCGAATTATTCAATGAGCAGTTCTTC
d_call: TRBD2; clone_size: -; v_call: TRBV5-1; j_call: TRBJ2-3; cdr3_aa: CASSLDGTSDTQYF; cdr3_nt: TGCGCCAGCAGCTTGGATGGGACTAGCGATACGCAGTATTTT
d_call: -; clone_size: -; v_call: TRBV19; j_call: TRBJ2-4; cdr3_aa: CASRDFQAKNIQYF; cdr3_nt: TGTGCCAGTAGGGACTTCCAAGCCAAAAACATTCAGTACTTC
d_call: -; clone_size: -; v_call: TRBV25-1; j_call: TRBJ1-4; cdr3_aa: CASLGGTNEKLFF; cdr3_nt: TGTGCCAGCCTCGGTGGAACTAATGAAAAACTGTTTTTT
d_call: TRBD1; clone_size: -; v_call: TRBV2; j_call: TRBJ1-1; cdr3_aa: CASRDDRELSAAFF; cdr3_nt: TGTGCCAGCAGAGACGACAGGGAACTGTCGGCGGCTTTCTTT
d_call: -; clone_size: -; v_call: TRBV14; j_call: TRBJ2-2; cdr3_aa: CASSQEATYGEPFF; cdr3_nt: TGTGCCAGCAGCCAAGAGGCAACTTACGGGGAGCCGTTTTTT
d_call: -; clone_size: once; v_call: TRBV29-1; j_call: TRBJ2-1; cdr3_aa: CSVFTRGREETQFF; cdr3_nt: TGCAGCGTCTTCACCCGGGGGCGAGAAGAGACCCAGTTCTTC
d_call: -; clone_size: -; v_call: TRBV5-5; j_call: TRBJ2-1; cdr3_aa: CASSPGQGREVSPFF; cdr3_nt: TGTGCCAGCAGCCCTGGACAGGGACGGGAGGTTTCCCCGTTCTTC
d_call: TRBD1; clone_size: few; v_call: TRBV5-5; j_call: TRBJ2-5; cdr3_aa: CASSLMGRTGIVETQYF; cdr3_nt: TGTGCCAGCAGCTTGATGGGTCGGACAGGGATCGTAGAGACCCAGTACTTC
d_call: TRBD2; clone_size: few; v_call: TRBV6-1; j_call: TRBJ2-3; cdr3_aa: CASSRSGLAGNTDTQYF; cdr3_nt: TGTGCCAGCAGTCGATCGGGACTAGCGGGAAATACAGATACGCAGTATTTT
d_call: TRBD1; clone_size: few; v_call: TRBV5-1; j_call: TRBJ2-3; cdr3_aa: CASSHQGAPTDTQYF; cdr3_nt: TGCGCCAGCAGTCACCAGGGGGCCCCCACAGATACGCAGTATTTT
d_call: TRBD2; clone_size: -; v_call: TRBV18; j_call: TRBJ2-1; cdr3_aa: CASPLPGLANNEQFF; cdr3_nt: TGTGCCAGCCCGTTGCCGGGACTAGCGAACAATGAGCAGTTCTTC
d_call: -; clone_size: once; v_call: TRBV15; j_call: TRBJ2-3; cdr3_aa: CATSRVGALSTDTQYF; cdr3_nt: TGTGCCACCAGCAGAGTGGGGGCACTCTCCACAGATACGCAGTATTTT
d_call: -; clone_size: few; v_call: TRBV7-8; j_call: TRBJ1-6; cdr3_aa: CASSPDPSPLHF; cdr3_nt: TGTGCCAGCAGCCCTGACCCCTCACCCCTCCACTTT
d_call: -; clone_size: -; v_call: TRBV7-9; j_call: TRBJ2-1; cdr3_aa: CASRRSSGGNEQFF; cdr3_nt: TGTGCCAGCAGACGGAGTTCGGGTGGCAATGAGCAGTTCTTC
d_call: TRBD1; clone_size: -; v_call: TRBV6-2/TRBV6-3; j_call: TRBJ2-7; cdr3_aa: CASILSQGAYEQYF; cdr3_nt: TGTGCCAGCATCCTGAGTCAGGGGGCCTACGAGCAGTACTTC
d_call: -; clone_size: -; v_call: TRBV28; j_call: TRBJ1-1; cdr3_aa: CASTPERARRWAFF; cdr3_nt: TGTGCCAGCACCCCGGAGAGGGCCCGTCGTTGGGCTTTCTTT
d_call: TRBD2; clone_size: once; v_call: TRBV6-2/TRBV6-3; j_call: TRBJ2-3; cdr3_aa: CASSFRTSGNTDAQYF; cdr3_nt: TGTGCCAGCAGTTTCCGGACTAGCGGGAACACAGATGCGCAGTATTTT
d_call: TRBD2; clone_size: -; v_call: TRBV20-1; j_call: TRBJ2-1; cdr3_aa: CSARLAGGGYNEQFF; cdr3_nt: TGCAGTGCTCGACTAGCGGGGGGGGGGTACAATGAGCAGTTCTTC
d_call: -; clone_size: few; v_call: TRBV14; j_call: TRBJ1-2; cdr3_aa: CASSRPGPWAYGYTF; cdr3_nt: TGTGCCAGCAGCCGCCCGGGGCCCTGGGCATATGGCTACACCTTC